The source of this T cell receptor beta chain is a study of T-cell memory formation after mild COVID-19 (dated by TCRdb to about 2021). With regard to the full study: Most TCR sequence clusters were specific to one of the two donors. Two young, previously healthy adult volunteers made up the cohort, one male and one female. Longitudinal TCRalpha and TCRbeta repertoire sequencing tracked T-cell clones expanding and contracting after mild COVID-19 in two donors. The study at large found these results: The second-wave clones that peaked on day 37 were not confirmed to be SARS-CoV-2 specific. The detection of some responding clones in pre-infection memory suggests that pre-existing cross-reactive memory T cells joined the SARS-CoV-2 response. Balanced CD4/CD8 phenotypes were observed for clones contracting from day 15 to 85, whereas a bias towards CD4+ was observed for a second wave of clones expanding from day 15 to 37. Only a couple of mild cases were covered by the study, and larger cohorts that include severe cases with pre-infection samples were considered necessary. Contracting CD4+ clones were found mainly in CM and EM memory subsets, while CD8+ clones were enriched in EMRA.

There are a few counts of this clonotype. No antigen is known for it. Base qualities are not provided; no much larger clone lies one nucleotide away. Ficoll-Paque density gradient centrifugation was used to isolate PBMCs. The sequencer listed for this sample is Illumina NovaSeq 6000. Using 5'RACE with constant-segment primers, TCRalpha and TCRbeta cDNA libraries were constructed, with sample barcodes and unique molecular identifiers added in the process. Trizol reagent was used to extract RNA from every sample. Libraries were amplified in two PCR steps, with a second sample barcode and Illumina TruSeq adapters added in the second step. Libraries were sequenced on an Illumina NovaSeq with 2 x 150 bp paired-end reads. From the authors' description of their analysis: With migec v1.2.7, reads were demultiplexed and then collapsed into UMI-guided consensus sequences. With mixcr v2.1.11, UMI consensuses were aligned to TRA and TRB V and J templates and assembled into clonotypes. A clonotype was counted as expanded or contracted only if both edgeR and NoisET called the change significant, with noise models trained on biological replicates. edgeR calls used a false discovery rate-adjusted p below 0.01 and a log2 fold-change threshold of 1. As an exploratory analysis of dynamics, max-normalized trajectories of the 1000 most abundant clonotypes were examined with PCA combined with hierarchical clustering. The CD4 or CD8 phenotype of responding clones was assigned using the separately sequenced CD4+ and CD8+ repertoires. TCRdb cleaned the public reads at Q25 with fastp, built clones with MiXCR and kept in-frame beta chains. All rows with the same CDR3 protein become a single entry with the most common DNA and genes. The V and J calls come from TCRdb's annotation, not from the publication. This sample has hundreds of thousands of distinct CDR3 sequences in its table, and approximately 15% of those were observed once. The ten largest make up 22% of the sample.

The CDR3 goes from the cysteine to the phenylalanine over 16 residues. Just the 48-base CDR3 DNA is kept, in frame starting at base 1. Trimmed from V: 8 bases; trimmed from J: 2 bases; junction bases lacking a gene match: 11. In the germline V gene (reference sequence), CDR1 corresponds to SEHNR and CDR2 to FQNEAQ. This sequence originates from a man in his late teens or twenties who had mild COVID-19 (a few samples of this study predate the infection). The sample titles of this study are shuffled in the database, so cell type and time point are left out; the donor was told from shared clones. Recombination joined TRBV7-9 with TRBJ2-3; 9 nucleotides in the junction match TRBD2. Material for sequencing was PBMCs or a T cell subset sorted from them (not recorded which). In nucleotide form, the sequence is TGTGCCAGCCGAACCGGTCTAGCGGGGACCACAGATACGCAGTATTTT. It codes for CASRTGLAGTTDTQYF.